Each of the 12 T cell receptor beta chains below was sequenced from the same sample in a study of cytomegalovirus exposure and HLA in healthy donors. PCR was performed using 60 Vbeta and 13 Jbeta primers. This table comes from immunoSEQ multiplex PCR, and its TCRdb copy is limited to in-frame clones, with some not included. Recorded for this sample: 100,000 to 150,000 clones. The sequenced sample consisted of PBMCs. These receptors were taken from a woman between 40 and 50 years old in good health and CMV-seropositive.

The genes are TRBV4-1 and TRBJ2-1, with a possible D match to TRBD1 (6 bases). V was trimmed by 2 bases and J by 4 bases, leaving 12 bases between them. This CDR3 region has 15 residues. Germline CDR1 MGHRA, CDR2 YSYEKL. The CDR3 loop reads CASSQPGQTYNEQFF. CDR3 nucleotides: TGCGCCAGCAGCCAACCAGGACAGACTTACAATGAGCAGTTCTTC.

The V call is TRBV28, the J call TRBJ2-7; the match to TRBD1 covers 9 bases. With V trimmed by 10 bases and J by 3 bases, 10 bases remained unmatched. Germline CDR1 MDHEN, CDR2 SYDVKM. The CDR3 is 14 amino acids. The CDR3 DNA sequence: TGTGCCACCTGTCTCTGGGACAGGGTCTACGAGCAGTACTTC. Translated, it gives CATCLWDRVYEQYF.

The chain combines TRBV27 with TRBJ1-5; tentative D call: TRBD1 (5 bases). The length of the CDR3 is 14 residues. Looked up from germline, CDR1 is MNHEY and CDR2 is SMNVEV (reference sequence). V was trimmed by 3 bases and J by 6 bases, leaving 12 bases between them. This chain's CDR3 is CASSFRQGGQPQHF. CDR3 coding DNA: TGTGCCAGCAGTTTTAGGCAGGGTGGTCAGCCCCAGCATTTT.

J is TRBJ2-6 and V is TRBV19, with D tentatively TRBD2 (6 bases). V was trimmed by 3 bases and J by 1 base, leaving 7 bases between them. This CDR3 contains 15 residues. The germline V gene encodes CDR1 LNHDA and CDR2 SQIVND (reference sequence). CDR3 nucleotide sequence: TGTGCCAGTAGTATGGAGGGGTCTGGGGCCAACGTCCTGACTTTC. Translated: CASSMEGSGANVLTF. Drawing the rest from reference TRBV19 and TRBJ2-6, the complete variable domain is DGGITQSPKYLFRKEGQNVTLSCEQNLNHDAMYWYRQDPGQGLRLIYYSQIVNDFQKGDIAEGYSVSREKKESFPLTVTSAQKNPTAFYLCASSMEGSGANVLTFGAGSRLTVL.

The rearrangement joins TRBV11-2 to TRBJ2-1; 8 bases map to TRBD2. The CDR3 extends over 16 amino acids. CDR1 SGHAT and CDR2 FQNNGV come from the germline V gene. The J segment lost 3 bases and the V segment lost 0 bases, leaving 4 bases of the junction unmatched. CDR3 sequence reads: CASSLEASGLYNEQFF. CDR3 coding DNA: TGTGCCAGCAGCTTAGAGGCTAGCGGGCTCTACAATGAGCAGTTCTTC.

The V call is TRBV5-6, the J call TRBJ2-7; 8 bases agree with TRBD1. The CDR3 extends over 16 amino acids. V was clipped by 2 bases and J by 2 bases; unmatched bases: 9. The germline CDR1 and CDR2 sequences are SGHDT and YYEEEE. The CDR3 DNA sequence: TGTGCCAGCAGCTTCCCTACGACAGGGGACACCTACGAGCAGTACTTC. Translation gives CASSFPTTGDTYEQYF.

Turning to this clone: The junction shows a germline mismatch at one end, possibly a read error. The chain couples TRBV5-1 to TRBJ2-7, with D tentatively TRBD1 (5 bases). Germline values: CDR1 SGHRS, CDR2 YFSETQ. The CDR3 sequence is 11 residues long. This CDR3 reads CASSERGVWDF. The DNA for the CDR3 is TGCGCCAGCAGCGAAAGGGGCGTTTGGGACTTC.

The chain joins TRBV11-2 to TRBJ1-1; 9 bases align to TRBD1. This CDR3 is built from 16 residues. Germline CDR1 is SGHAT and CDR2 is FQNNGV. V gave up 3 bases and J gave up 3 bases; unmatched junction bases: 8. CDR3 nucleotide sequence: TGTGCCAGCAGCTTTCCGGACAGGGGAGGATACACTGAAGCTTTCTTT. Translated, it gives CASSFPDRGGYTEAFF.

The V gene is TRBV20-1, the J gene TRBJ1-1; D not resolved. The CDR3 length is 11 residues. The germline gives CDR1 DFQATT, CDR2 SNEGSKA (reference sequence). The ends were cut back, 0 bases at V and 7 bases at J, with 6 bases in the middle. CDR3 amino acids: CSARDRLEAFF. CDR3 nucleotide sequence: TGCAGTGCTAGAGACCGTCTTGAAGCTTTCTTT.

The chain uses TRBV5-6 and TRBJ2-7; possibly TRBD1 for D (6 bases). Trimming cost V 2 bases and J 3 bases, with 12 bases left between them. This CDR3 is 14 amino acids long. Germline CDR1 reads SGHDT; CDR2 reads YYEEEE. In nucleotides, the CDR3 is TGTGCCAGCAGCTTCGGCAGGGGCGGCTACGAGCAGTACTTC. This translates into CASSFGRGGYEQYF.

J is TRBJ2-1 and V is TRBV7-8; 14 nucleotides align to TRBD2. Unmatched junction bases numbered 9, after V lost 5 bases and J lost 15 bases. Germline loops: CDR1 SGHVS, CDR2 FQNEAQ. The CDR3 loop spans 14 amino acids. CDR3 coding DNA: TGTGCCAGCAGCACCGGGACTAGCGGGAGTTTTCGGTTCTTC. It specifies CASSTGTSGSFRFF.

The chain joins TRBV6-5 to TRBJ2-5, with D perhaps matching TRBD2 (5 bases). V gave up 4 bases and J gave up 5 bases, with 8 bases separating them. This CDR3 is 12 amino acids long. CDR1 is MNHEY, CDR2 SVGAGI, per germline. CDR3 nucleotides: TGTGCCAGCAGTTCCCGAGGGGAGACCCAGTACTTC. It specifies CASSSRGETQYF.